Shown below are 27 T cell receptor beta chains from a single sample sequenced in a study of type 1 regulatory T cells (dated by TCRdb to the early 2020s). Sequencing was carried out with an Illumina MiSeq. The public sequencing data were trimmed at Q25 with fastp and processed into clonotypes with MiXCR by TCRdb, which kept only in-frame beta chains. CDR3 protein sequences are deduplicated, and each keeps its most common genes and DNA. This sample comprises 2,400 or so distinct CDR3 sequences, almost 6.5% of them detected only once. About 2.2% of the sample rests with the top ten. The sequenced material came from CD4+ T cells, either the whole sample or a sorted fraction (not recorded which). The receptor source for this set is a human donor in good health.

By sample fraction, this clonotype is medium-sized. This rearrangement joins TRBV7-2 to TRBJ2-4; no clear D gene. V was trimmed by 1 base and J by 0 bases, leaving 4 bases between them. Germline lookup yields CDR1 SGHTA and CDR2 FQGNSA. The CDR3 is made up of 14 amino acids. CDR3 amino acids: CASSLDRAKNIQYF. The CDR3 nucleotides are TGTGCCAGCAGCTTAGATCGAGCCAAAAACATTCAGTACTTC.

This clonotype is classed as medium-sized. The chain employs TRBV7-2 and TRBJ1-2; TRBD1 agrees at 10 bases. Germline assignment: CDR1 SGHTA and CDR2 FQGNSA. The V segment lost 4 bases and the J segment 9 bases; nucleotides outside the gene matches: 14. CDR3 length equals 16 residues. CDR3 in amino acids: CASSSPGQGSSRSYTF. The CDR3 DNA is TGTGCCAGCAGCTCTCCGGGACAGGGGTCGTCGAGGAGCTACACCTTC.

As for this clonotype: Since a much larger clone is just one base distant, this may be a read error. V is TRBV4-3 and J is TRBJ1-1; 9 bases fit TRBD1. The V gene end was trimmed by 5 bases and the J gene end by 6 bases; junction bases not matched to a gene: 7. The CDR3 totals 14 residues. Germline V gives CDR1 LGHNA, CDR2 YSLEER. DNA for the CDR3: TGCGCCAGCAGCGCCCACAGGGGGCTCTCTGAAGCTTTCTTT. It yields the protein CASSAHRGLSEAFF.

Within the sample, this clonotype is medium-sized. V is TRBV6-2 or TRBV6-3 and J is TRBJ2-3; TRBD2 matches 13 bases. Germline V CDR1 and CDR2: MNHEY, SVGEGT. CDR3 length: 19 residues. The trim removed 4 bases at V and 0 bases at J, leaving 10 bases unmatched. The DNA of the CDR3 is TGTGCCAGCAGTTCGACCCCGGGACTAGCGGGAACTAGCACAGATACGCAGTATTTT. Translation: CASSSTPGLAGTSTDTQYF.

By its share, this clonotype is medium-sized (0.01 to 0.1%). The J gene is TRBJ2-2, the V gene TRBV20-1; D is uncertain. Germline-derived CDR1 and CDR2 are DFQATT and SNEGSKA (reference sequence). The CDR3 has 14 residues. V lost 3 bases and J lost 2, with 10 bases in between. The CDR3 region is CSARVVFNTGELFF. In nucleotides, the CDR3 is TGCAGTGCTAGGGTAGTTTTCAACACCGGGGAGCTGTTTTTT.

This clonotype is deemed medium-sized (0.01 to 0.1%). DNA of the CDR3: TGCAGCGCTCGGACGACCGAAGAGACCCAGTACTTC. Its translation is CSARTTEETQYF. The V call is TRBV29-1, the J call TRBJ2-5; D remains unclear. This CDR3 has 12 amino acids. V was clipped by 7 bases and J by 3 bases, with 12 bases between them. Per germline, CDR1 SQVTM and CDR2 ANQGSEA.

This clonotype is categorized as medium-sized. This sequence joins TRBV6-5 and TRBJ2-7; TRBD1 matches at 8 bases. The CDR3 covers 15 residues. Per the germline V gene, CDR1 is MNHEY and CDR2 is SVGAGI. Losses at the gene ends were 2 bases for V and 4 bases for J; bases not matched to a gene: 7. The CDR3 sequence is CASSYMTGASYEQYF. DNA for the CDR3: TGTGCCAGCAGTTACATGACAGGGGCGTCTTACGAGCAGTACTTC.

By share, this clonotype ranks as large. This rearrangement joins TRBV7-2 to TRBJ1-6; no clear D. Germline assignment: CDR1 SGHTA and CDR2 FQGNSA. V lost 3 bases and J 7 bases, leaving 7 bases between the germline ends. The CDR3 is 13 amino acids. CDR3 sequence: CASSFKGNSPLHF. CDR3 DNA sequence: TGTGCCAGCAGCTTTAAGGGAAATTCACCCCTCCACTTT.

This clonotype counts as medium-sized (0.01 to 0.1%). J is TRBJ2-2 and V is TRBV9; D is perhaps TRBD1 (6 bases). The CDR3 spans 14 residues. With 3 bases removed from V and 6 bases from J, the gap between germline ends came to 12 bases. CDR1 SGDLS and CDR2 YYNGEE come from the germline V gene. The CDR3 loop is CASSAKGGSGELFF. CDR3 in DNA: TGTGCCAGCAGCGCAAAAGGGGGTTCCGGGGAGCTGTTTTTT. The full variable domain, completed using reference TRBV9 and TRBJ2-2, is DSGVTQTPKHLITATGQRVTLRCSPRSGDLSVYWYQQSLDQGLQFLIQYYNGEERAKGNILERFSAQQFPDLHSELNLSSLELGDSALYFCASSAKGGSGELFFGEGSRLTVL.

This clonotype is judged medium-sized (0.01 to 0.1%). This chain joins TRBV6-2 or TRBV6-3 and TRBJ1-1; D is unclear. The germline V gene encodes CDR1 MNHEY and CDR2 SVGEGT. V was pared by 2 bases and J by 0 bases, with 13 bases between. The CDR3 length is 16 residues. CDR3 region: CASSYVAASMNTEAFF. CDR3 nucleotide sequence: TGTGCCAGCAGTTACGTGGCAGCCAGCATGAACACTGAAGCTTTCTTT.

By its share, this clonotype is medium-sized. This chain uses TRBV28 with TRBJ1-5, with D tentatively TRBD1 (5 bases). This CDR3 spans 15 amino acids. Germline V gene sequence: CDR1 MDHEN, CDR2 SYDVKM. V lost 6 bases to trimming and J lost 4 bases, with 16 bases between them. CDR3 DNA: TGTGCCAGCAGGTTAGCGGGGGGATTTAATCAGCCCCAGCATTTT. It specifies CASRLAGGFNQPQHF.

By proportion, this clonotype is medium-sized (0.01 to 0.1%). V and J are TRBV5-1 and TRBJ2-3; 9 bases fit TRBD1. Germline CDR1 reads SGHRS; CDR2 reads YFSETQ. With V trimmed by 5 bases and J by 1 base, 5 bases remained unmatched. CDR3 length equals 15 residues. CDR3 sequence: CASSRRTGGTDTQYF. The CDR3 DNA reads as TGCGCCAGCAGTAGAAGGACAGGGGGCACAGATACGCAGTATTTT.

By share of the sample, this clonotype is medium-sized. The CDR3 here is CASREGPGRNEQFF. In DNA form, the CDR3 reads TGTGCCAGCAGAGAAGGACCGGGCCGCAATGAGCAGTTCTTC. V gene TRBV6-5 combines with J gene TRBJ2-1; D unresolved. The CDR3 sequence is 14 residues long. The V gene's germline CDR1 is MNHEY and CDR2 SVGAGI. The V gene lost 6 bases and the J gene lost 6 bases, with 15 bases spanning the gap.

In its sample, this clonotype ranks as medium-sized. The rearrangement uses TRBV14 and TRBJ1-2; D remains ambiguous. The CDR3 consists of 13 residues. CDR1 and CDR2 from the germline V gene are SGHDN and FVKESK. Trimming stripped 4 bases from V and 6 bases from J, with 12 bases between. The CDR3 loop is CASSLNLGNGYTF. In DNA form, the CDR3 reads TGTGCCAGCAGCCTGAACCTAGGGAATGGCTACACCTTC.

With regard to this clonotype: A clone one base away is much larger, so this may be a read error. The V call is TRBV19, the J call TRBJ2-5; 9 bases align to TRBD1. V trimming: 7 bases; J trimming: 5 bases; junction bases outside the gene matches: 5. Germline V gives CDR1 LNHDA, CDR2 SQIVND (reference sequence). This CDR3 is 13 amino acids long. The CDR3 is CASNPGQGETQYF. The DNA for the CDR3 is TGTGCCAGTAATCCCGGACAGGGGGAGACCCAGTACTTC.

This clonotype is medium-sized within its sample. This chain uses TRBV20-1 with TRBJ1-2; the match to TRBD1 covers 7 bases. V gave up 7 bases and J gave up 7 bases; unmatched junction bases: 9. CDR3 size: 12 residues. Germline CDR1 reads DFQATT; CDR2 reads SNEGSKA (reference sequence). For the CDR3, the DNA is TGCAGTGGGGCAGGGGGATCTTTTGGCTACACCTTC. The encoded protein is CSGAGGSFGYTF.

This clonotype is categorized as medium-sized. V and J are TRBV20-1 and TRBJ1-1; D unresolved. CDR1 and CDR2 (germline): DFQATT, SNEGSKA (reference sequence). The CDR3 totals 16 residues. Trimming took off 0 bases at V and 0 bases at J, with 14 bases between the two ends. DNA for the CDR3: TGCAGTGCTAGAGATGACGGACGATCCATGAACACTGAAGCTTTCTTT. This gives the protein CSARDDGRSMNTEAFF.

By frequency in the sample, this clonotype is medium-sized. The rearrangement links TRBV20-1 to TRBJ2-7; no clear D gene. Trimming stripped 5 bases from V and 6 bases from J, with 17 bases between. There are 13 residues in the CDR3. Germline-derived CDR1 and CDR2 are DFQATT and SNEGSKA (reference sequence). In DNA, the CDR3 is TGCAGTGCTCCTCGACCCGAAGGGCGCGAGCAGTACTTC. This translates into CSAPRPEGREQYF.

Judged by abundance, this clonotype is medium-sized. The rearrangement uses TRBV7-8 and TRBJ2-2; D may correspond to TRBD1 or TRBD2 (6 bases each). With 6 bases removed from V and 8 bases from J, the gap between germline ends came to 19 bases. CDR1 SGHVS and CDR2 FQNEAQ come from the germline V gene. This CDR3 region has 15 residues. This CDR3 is CASSRTWGAFGELFF. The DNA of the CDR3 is TGTGCCAGCAGTCGAACGTGGGGGGCCTTTGGGGAGCTGTTTTTT.

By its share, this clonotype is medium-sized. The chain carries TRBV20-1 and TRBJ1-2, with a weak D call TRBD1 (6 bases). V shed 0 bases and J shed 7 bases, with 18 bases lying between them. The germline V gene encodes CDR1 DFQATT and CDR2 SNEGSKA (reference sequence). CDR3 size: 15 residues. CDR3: CSARDLRTVLFGYTF. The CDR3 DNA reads TGCAGTGCTAGAGATCTGCGGACAGTCCTCTTTGGCTACACCTTC.

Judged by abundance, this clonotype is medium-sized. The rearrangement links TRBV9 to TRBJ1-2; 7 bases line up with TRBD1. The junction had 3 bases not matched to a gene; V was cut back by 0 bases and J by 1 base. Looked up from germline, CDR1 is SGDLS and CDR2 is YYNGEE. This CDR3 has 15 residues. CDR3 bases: TGTGCCAGCAGCGTAGTAACAGGGGATAACTATGGCTACACCTTC. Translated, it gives CASSVVTGDNYGYTF. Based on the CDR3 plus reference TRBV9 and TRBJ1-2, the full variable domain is DSGVTQTPKHLITATGQRVTLRCSPRSGDLSVYWYQQSLDQGLQFLIQYYNGEERAKGNILERFSAQQFPDLHSELNLSSLELGDSALYFCASSVVTGDNYGYTFGSGTRLTVV.

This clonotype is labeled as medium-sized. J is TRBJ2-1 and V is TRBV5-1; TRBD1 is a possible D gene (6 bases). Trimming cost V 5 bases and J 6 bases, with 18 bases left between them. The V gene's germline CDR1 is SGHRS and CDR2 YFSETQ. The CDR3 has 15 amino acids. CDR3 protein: CASSEQGRGRNEQFF. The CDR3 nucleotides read TGCGCCAGCAGTGAGCAGGGCAGGGGTCGCAATGAGCAGTTCTTC.

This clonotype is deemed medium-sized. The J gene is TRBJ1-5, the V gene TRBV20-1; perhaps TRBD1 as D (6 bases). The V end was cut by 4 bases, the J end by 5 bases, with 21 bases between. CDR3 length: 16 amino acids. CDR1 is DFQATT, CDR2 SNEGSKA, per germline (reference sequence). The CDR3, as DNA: TGCAGTGCTATAGGTGGGGGGGGCCGCGCCGATCAGCCCCAGCATTTT. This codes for CSAIGGGGRADQPQHF.

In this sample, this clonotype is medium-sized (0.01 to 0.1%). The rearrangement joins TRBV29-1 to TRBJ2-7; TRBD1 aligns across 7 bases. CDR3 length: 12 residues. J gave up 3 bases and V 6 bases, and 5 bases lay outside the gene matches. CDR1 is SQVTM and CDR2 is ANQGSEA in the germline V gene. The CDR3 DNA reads TGCAGCGTCGGACAGGCCGTCTACGAGCAGTACTTC. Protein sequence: CSVGQAVYEQYF.

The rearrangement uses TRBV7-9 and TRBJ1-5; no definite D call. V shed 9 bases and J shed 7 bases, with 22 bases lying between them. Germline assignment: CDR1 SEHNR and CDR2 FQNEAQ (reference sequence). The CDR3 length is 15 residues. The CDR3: CASSPGSGLGQPQHF. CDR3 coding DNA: TGTGCCAGTAGCCCCGGTAGCGGGCTGGGACAGCCCCAGCATTTT.

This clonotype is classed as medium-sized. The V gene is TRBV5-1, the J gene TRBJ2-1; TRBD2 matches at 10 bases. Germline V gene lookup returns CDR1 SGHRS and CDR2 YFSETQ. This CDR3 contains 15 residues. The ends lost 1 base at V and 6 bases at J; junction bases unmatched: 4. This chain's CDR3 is CASSLISGGFNEQFF. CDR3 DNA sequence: TGCGCCAGCAGCTTGATTAGCGGGGGGTTCAATGAGCAGTTCTTC.

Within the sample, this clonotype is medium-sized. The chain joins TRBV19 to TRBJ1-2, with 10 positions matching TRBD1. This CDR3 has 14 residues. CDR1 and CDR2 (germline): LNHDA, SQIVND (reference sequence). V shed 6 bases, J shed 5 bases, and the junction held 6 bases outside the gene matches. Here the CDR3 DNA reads TGTGCCAGTAGCCACCGGGACAGGGGATATGGCTACACCTTC. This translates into CASSHRDRGYGYTF. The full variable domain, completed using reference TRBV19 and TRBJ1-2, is DGGITQSPKYLFRKEGQNVTLSCEQNLNHDAMYWYRQDPGQGLRLIYYSQIVNDFQKGDIAEGYSVSREKKESFPLTVTSAQKNPTAFYLCASSHRDRGYGYTFGSGTRLTVV.